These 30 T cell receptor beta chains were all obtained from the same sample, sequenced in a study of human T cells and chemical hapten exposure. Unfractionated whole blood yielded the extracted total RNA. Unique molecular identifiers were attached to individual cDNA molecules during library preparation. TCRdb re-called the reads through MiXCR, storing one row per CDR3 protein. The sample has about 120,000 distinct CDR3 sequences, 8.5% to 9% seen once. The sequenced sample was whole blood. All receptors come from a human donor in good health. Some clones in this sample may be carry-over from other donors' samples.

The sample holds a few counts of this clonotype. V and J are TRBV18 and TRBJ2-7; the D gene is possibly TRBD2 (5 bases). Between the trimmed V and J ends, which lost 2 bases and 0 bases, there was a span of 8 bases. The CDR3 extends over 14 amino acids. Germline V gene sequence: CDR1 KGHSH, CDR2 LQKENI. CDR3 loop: CASSPGGSSYEQYF. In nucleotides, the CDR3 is TGTGCCAGCTCACCAGGAGGAAGCTCCTACGAGCAGTACTTC.

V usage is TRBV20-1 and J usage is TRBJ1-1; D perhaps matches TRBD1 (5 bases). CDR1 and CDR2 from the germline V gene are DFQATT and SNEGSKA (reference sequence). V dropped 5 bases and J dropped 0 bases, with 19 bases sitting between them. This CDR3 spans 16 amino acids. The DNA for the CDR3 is TGCAGTGCTTGGGACCCCAGTTGGGGCATGAACACTGAAGCTTTCTTT. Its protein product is CSAWDPSWGMNTEAFF.

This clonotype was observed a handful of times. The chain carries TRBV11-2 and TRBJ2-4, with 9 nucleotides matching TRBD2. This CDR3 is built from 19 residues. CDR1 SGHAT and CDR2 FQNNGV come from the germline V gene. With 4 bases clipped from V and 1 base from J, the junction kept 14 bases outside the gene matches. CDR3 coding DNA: TGTGCCAGCAGCTCCCTGGAGCGGGGGGCCCTTGGGGCCAAAAACATTCAGTACTTC. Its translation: CASSSLERGALGAKNIQYF.

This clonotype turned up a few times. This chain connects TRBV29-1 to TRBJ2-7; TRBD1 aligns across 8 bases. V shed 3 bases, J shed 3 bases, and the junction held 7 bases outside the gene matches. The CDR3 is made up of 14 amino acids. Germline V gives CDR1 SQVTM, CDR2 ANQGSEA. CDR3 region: CSVEVQGAIYEQYF. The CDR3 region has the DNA TGCAGCGTTGAGGTGCAGGGGGCAATCTACGAGCAGTACTTC.

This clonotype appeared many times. The chain's CDR3 is CASSENRPNEKLFF. In DNA form, the CDR3 reads TGTGCCAGCAGTGAAAACAGACCCAATGAAAAACTGTTTTTT. This chain links TRBV2 with TRBJ1-4; D is ambiguous. CDR3 size: 14 residues. The V end lost 2 bases, the J end lost 5 bases, and 9 bases lay between the germline ends. Germline V gene sequence: CDR1 SNHLY, CDR2 FYNNEI.

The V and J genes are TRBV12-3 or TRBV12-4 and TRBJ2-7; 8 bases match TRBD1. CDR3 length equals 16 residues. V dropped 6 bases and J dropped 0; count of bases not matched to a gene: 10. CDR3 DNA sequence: TGTGCCAGCAGCGACCGACAGGGGTCTAGCTCCTACGAGCAGTACTTC. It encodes CASSDRQGSSSYEQYF.

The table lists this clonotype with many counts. The CDR3 sequence: CASMDRRTGNTIYF. The CDR3 coding sequence is TGTGCCAGCATGGACAGGAGAACTGGAAACACCATATATTTT. The V and J genes are TRBV7-6 and TRBJ1-3, with TRBD1 matching over 7 bases. CDR1 SGHVS and CDR2 FNYEAQ come from the germline V gene. The CDR3 is 14 residues long. The V and J ends lost 7 bases and 2 bases, in that order; junction bases with no gene match: 5. The whole variable domain, remainder taken from reference TRBV7-6 and TRBJ1-3, is GAGVSQSPRYKVTKRGQDVALRCDPISGHVSLYWYRQALGQGPEFLTYFNYEAQQDKSGLPNDRFSAERPEGSISTLTIQRTEQRDSAMYRCASMDRRTGNTIYFGEGSWLTVV.

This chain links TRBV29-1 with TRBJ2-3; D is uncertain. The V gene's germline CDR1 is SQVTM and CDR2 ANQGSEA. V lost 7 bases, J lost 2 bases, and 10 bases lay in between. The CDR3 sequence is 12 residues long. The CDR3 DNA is TGCAGCGAGAGACATACCACAGATACGCAGTATTTT. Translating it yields CSERHTTDTQYF.

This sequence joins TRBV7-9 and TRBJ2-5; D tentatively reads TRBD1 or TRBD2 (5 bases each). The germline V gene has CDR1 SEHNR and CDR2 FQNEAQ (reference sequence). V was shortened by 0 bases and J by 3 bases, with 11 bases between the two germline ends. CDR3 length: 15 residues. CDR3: CASSLARGVEETQYF. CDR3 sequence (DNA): TGTGCCAGCAGCTTAGCGCGAGGGGTGGAAGAGACCCAGTACTTC.

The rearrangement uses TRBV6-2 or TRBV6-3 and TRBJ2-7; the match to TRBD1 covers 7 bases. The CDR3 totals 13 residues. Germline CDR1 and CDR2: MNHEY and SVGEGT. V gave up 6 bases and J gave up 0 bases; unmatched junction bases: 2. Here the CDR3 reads CASRGTVSYEQYF. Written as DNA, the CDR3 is TGTGCCAGCAGGGGGACAGTCTCCTACGAGCAGTACTTC.

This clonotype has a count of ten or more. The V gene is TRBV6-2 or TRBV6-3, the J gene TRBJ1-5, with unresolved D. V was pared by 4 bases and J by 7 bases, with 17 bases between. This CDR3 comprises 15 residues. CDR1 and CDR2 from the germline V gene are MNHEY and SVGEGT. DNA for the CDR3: TGTGCCAGCAGTTCTAAAACTCTACTGGAGCAGCCCCAGCATTTT. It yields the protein CASSSKTLLEQPQHF.

The CDR3 DNA reads TGTGCCAGCAGCTTAGCGAGGGGCCTCTACTTC. This encodes CASSLARGLYF. The chain uses TRBV7-9 and TRBJ2-7, with D tentatively TRBD1 or TRBD2 (5 bases each). Germline CDR1 reads SEHNR; CDR2 reads FQNEAQ (reference sequence). The CDR3 length is 11 residues. Trimming removed 0 bases from V and 13 bases from J, with 10 bases in between.

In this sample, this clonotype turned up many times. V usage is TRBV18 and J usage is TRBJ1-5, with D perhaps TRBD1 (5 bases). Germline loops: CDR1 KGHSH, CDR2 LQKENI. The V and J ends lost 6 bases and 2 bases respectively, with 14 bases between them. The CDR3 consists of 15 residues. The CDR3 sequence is CASSQGGDGNQPQHF. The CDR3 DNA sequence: TGTGCCAGCTCCCAGGGAGGGGATGGCAATCAGCCCCAGCATTTT.

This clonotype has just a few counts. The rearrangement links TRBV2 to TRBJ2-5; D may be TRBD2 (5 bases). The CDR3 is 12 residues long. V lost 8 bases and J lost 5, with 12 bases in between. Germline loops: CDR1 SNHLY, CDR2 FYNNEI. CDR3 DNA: TGTGCCAGCGGGGAGTTGTGGGAGACCCAGTACTTC. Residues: CASGELWETQYF.

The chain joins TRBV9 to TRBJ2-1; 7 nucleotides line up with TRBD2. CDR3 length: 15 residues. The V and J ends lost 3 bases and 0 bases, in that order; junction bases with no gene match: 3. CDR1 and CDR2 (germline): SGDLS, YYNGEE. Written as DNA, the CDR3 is TGTGCCAGCAGCGGGGCGGGAGTCTCCTACAATGAGCAGTTCTTC. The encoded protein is CASSGAGVSYNEQFF.

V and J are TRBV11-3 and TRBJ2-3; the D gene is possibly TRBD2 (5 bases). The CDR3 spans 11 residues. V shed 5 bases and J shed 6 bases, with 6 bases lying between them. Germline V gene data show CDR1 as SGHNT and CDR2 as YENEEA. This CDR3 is CASSRDDTQYF. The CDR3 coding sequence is TGTGCCAGCAGCCGGGATGATACGCAGTATTTT.

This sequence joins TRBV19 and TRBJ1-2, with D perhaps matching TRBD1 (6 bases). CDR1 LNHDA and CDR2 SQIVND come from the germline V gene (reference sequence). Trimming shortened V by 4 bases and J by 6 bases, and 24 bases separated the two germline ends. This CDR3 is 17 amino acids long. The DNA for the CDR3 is TGTGCCAGTAGTAGCCCAACGCCGACAGGCGCTGGGGATGGCTACACCTTC. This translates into CASSSPTPTGAGDGYTF.

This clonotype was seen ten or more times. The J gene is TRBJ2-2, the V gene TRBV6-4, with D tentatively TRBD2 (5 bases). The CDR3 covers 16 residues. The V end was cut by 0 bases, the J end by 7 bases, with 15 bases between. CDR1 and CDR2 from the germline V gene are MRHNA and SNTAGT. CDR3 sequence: CASSDSLSGEYGELFF. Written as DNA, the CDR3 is TGTGCCAGCAGTGACTCTCTTTCCGGGGAGTACGGGGAGCTGTTTTTT.

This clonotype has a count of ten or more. Here the CDR3 reads CASSLARGRGAFF. The CDR3 nucleotides are TGTGCCAGCAGCCTAGCCAGGGGGCGAGGGGCTTTCTTT. This chain joins TRBV12-3 or TRBV12-4 and TRBJ1-1; 8 bases are a match to TRBD1. V was clipped by 6 bases and J by 11 bases; unmatched bases: 11. CDR3 length: 13 residues.

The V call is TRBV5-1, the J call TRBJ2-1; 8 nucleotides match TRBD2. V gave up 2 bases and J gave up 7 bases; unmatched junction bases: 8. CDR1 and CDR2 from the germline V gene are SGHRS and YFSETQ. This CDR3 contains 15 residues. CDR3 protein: CASSFSSGGGNEQFF. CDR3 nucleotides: TGCGCCAGCAGCTTCTCTTCGGGAGGGGGTAATGAGCAGTTCTTC.

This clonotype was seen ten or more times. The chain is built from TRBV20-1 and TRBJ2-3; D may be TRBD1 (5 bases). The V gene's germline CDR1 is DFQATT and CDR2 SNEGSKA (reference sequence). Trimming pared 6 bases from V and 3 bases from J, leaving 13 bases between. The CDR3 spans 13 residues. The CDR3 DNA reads TGCAGTGCCCAACTGCCAGGGACAGATACGCAGTATTTT. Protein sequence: CSAQLPGTDTQYF.

CDR3 amino acids: CSVDVEPPRYTF. The CDR3 nucleotides read TGCAGCGTCGACGTAGAGCCCCCTCGCTACACCTTC. The chain joins TRBV29-1 to TRBJ1-2; no firm D call. This CDR3 region has 12 residues. Trimming left V 6 bases short and J 9 bases short, with 17 bases between. The germline V gene has CDR1 SQVTM and CDR2 ANQGSEA. Drawing the rest from reference TRBV29-1 and TRBJ1-2, the complete variable domain is SAVISQKPSRDICQRGTSLTIQCQVDSQVTMMFWYRQQPGQSLTLIATANQGSEATYESGFVIDKFPISRPNLTFSTLTVSNMSPEDSSIYLCSVDVEPPRYTFGSGTRLTVV.

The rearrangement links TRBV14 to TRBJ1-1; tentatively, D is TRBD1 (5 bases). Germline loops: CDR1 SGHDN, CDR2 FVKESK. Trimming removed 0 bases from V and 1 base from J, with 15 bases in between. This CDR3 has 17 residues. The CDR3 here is CASSQEGEVRENTEAFF. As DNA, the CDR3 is TGTGCCAGCAGCCAAGAGGGGGAGGTAAGAGAGAACACTGAAGCTTTCTTT.

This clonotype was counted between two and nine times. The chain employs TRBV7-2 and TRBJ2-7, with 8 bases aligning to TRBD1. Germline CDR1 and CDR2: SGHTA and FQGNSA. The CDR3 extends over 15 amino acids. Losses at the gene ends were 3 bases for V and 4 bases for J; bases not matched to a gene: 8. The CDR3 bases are TGTGCCAGCAGCTTCTCAGGGGGCCCAGGGTACGAGCAGTACTTC. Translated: CASSFSGGPGYEQYF.

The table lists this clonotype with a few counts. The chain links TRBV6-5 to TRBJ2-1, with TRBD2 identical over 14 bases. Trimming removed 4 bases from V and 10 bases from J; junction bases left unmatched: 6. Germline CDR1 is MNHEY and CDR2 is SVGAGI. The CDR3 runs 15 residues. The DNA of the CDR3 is TGTGCCAGCAGTTTCCCGGGACTAGCGGGAGTAGAGCAGTTCTTC. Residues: CASSFPGLAGVEQFF.

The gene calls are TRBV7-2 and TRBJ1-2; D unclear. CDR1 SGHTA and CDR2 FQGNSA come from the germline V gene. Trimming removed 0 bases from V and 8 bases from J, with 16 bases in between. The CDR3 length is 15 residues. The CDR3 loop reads CASSLAELRLKGYTF. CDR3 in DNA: TGTGCCAGCAGCTTAGCGGAACTCAGGTTGAAGGGCTACACCTTC. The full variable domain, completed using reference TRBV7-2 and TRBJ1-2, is GAGVSQSPSNKVTEKGKDVELRCDPISGHTALYWYRQSLGQGLEFLIYFQGNSAPDKSGLPSDRFSAERTGGSVSTLTIQRTQQEDSAVYLCASSLAELRLKGYTFGSGTRLTVV.

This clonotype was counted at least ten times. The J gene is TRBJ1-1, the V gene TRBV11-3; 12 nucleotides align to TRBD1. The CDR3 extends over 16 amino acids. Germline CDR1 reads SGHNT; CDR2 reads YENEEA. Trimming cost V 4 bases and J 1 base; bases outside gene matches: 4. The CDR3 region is CASSSRDRGQNTEAFF. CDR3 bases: TGTGCCAGCAGCTCCCGGGACAGGGGGCAGAACACTGAAGCTTTCTTT.

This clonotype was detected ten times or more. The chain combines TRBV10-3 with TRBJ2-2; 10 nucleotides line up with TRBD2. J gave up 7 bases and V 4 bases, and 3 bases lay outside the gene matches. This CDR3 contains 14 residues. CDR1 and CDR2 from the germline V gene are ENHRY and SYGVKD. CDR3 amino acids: CAISGTSGYGELFF. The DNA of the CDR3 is TGTGCCATCAGTGGGACTAGCGGTTACGGGGAGCTGTTTTTT.

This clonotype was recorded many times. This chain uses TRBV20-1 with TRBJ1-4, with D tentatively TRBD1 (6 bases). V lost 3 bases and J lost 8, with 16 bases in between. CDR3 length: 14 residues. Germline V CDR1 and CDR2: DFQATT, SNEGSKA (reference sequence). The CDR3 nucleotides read TGCAGTGCTAGTGATGGGGGGCAGGAGGAAAAACTGTTTTTT. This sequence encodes CSASDGGQEEKLFF.

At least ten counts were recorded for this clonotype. This CDR3 reads CASQRGGGYGYTF. DNA of the CDR3: TGTGCCAGCCAAAGGGGAGGAGGCTATGGCTACACCTTC. The chain uses TRBV6-5 and TRBJ1-2, with a tentative D call TRBD1 (5 bases). CDR1 is MNHEY, CDR2 SVGAGI, per germline. The CDR3 is 13 amino acids. V was clipped by 8 bases and J by 4 bases, with 14 bases between them.